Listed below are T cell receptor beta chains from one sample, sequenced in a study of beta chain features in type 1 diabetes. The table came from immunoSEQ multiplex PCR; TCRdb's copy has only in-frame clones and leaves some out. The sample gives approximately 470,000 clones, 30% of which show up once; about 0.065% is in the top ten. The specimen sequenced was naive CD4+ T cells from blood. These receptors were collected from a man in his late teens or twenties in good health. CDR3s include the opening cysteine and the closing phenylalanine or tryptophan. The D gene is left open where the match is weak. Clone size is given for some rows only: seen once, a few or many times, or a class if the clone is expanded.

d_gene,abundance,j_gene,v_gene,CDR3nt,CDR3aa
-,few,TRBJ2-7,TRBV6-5,TGTGCCAGCAGTTCGGCCTACGAGCAGTACTTC,CASSSAYEQYF
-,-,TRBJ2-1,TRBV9,TGTGCCAGCAGCCCCAAGGGGGGCTCGGGACGCAACAATGAGCAGTTCTTC,CASSPKGGSGRNNEQFF
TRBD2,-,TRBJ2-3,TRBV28,TGTGCCAGCAGTCCCTCGCCGGGACTAGCGTCAAGCACAGATACGCAGTATTTT,CASSPSPGLASSTDTQYF
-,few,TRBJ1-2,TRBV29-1,TGCAGCGTTGGGGCCAGGGTGAGCTATGGCTACACCTTC,CSVGARVSYGYTF
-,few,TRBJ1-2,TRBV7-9,TGTGCCAGCAGCTTAGATCCGGGTAACTATGGCTACACCTTC,CASSLDPGNYGYTF
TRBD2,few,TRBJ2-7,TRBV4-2,TGTGCCAGCAGCCGACTAGCGGGAGATTCCTACGAGCAGTACTTC,CASSRLAGDSYEQYF
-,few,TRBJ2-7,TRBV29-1,TGCAGCGTTGGGCTAGCGGACAGCTCCTACGAGCAGTACTTC,CSVGLADSSYEQYF
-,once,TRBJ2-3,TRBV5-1,TGCGCCAGCAGCCTCGAGCTCCCAGGGCTGGGCACAGATACGCAGTATTTT,CASSLELPGLGTDTQYF
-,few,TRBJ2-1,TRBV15,TGTGCCACCAGCAGAGGCATGTCCTACAATGAGCAGTTCTTC,CATSRGMSYNEQFF
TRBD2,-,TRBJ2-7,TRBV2,TGTGCCAGCAAGCCGGGACTAGCGGAGTACGAGCAGTACTTC,CASKPGLAEYEQYF
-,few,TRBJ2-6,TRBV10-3,TGTGCCATTAAGGCTGGTGGTGCTGGGGCCAACGTCCTGACTTTC,CAIKAGGAGANVLTF
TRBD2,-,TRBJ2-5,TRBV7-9,TGTGCCAGCAGCACCCGGACTAGCGAAGAGACCCAGTACTTC,CASSTRTSEETQYF
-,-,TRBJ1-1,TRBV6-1,TGTGCCAGCAGTGCCGACCGGAACACTGAAGCTTTCTTT,CASSADRNTEAFF
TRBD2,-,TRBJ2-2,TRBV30,TGTGCCTCGGTAGCGGGAGGGTTCACCGGGGAGCTGTTTTTT,CASVAGGFTGELFF
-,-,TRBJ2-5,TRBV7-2,TGTGCCAGCAGCTTCCAGGGGTCCCAAGAGACCCAGTACTTC,CASSFQGSQETQYF